These 15 T cell receptor beta chains were all obtained from the same sample, sequenced in a study of cytomegalovirus exposure and HLA in healthy donors. The PCR had 60 Vbeta and 13 Jbeta primers. Profiled with immunoSEQ multiplex PCR; TCRdb holds only in-frame clones, not every one. The data hold some 160,000 clones, with 9.4% observed a single time. Sequenced: PBMCs. Source of these receptors: a male donor in good health and CMV-seronegative.

This clone has more than one count but fewer than ten. The rearrangement joins TRBV2 to TRBJ1-2; TRBD1 might be the D (6 bases). CDR3 length: 15 amino acids. Trimming removed 1 base at V and 3 bases at J, with 12 bases between. The germline CDR1 and CDR2 sequences are SNHLY and FYNNEI. The CDR3 region is CASSEVSGVDYGYTF. The CDR3 bases are TGTGCCAGCAGTGAAGTATCAGGGGTGGACTATGGCTACACCTTC.

In its sample, this clone was seen a few times. The chain uses TRBV6-5 and TRBJ2-2; possible D gene TRBD2, 6 bases. Per germline, CDR1 MNHEY and CDR2 SVGAGI. Trimming took 4 bases from V and 0 from J, leaving 9 bases between them. The length of the CDR3 is 15 residues. The CDR3 bases are TGTGCCAGCAGTTTACTAGCTACGAACACCGGGGAGCTGTTTTTT. This gives the protein CASSLLATNTGELFF.

This rearrangement joins TRBV6-6 to TRBJ1-6; D possibly corresponds to TRBD1 (6 bases). V was cut by 6 bases and J by 9 bases, with 18 bases left in between. The CDR3 consists of 15 residues. Germline values: CDR1 MNHNY, CDR2 SVGAGI (reference sequence). The CDR3 DNA is TGTGCCAGCAGCTTCGAGGGGGGGGCCGGTTCACCCCTCCACTTT. Its translation: CASSFEGGAGSPLHF.

V and J are TRBV9 and TRBJ1-5, with D possibly being TRBD1 (6 bases). Germline CDR1 is SGDLS and CDR2 is YYNGEE. With 0 bases removed from V and 6 bases from J, the gap between germline ends came to 13 bases. This CDR3 has 15 amino acids. The CDR3 reads CASSVGPGGSQPQHF. CDR3 coding DNA: TGTGCCAGCAGCGTAGGTCCGGGGGGCAGTCAGCCCCAGCATTTT.

This clone has a handful of counts. The DNA for the CDR3 is TGTGCCAGCAGTTACTCGTCGGGAATGGGATACGAGCAGTACTTC. This translates into CASSYSSGMGYEQYF. The gene calls are TRBV6-6 and TRBJ2-7; D is perhaps TRBD2 (5 bases). Per the germline V gene, CDR1 is MNHNY and CDR2 is SVGAGI (reference sequence). Deletions cut 0 bases from V and 4 bases from J, with 13 bases between. The CDR3 totals 15 residues.

The rearrangement joins TRBV19 to TRBJ2-7; no firm D call. Germline CDR1 LNHDA, CDR2 SQIVND (reference sequence). V lost 3 bases and J 5 bases, leaving 20 bases between the germline ends. This CDR3 comprises 16 residues. The CDR3 DNA reads as TGTGCCAGTAGTATCGCCACAGACCTCCTCCTCAACGAGCAGTACTTC. This translates into CASSIATDLLLNEQYF.

In its sample, this clone was seen a few times. V gene TRBV19 combines with J gene TRBJ2-7; TRBD1 might be the D (5 bases). The CDR3 is 15 amino acids. V was shortened by 1 base and J by 0 bases, with 10 bases between the two germline ends. Germline-derived CDR1 and CDR2 are LNHDA and SQIVND (reference sequence). In DNA, the CDR3 is TGTGCCAGTAGTATAGGCCAGGGCCTCTCCTACGAGCAGTACTTC. This encodes CASSIGQGLSYEQYF.

This clone has a handful of counts. The J gene is TRBJ2-3, the V gene TRBV7-6; D unclear. Trimming cost V 0 bases and J 1 base, with 14 bases left between them. The CDR3 totals 17 residues. Germline loops: CDR1 SGHVS, CDR2 FNYEAQ. The CDR3 loop is CASSLALSGRGTDTQYF. The CDR3 bases are TGTGCCAGCAGCTTAGCGCTTTCGGGTAGAGGCACAGATACGCAGTATTTT.

This clone turned up a few times. The chain recombines TRBV6-5 with TRBJ2-7; 9 bases agree with TRBD2. The germline V gene has CDR1 MNHEY and CDR2 SVGAGI. J was trimmed by 5 bases and V by 8 bases; bases with no gene match: 1. The CDR3 covers 11 residues. CDR3 nucleotides: TGTGCCAGCGCGGGAGGGGACGAGCAGTACTTC. Protein sequence: CASAGGDEQYF.

The chain joins TRBV5-1 to TRBJ2-2, with TRBD1 identical over 10 bases. V lost 4 bases and J lost 3; bases outside the gene matches: 3. The CDR3 has 15 amino acids. CDR1 SGHRS and CDR2 YFSETQ come from the germline V gene. CDR3 amino acids: CASSPGQGYTGELFF. Here the CDR3 DNA reads TGCGCCAGCAGCCCGGGACAGGGGTACACCGGGGAGCTGTTTTTT.

The rearrangement joins TRBV5-1 to TRBJ1-1, with a weak D call TRBD1 (5 bases). The germline V gene encodes CDR1 SGHRS and CDR2 YFSETQ. The CDR3 totals 14 residues. V lost 4 bases to trimming and J lost 4 bases, with 14 bases between them. Here the CDR3 reads CASSRETDLTEAFF. The DNA of the CDR3 is TGCGCCAGCAGCCGGGAGACAGACCTCACTGAAGCTTTCTTT.

The chain couples TRBV18 to TRBJ1-1; D not resolved. This CDR3 has 13 amino acids. Germline assignment: CDR1 KGHSH and CDR2 LQKENI. V was trimmed by 3 bases and J by 10 bases, leaving 15 bases between them. The CDR3 nucleotides are TGTGCCAGCTCACCTAAGCAGGACGGGAGAGCTTTCTTT. Translated, it gives CASSPKQDGRAFF.

As DNA, the CDR3 is TGTGCCATCAGTGGGACAGGGGTATCGGCTTTCTTT. It specifies CAISGTGVSAFF. The V and J genes are TRBV10-3 and TRBJ1-1; 9 bases fit TRBD1. Trimming at V came to 4 bases and at J to 11 bases, leaving 5 bases not matched to a gene. The CDR3 sequence is 12 residues long. Germline V lookup: CDR1 ENHRY, CDR2 SYGVKD.

V gene TRBV4-1 combines with J gene TRBJ2-1; 7 nucleotides line up with TRBD1. CDR3 length equals 15 residues. After removal of 4 bases from V and 4 bases from J, the junction contained 7 bases not matched to a gene. The V gene's germline CDR1 is MGHRA and CDR2 YSYEKL. This chain's CDR3 is CASSPATGMYNEQFF. CDR3 DNA: TGCGCCAGCAGCCCTGCGACAGGGATGTACAATGAGCAGTTCTTC.

The table lists this clone with a few counts. V usage is TRBV28 and J usage is TRBJ1-4, with D unclear. CDR3 length equals 15 residues. Trimming left V 4 bases short and J 5 bases short, with 14 bases between. Per the germline V gene, CDR1 is MDHEN and CDR2 is SYDVKM. The CDR3 here is CASSSTSGLNEKLFF. The CDR3 DNA reads TGTGCCAGCAGTTCAACCTCCGGACTCAATGAAAAACTGTTTTTT. The whole variable domain, filled in from reference TRBV28 and TRBJ1-4, reads DVKVTQSSRYLVKRTGEKVFLECVQDMDHENMFWYRQDPGLGLRLIYFSYDVKMKEKGDIPEGYSVSREKKERFSLILESASTNQTSMYLCASSSTSGLNEKLFFGSGTQLSVL.